This T cell receptor (beta chain) was recorded in a study of vaccination and CD4 T cells after COVID-19. Background on the study: Convalescent patients gave post-COVID blood a median about 100 days post-diagnosis, range 35 to 161. Samples were taken after vaccination, a median of roughly 65 days after dose two, with a range of 14 to 241. Early (day 14) and late (days 161 to 241) post-vaccine samples came from a few convalescent patients.

About this clonotype: What it binds is not known.

TCRdb processed the PCR reads anew with MiXCR; each CDR3 protein has one entry. The table has tens of thousands of distinct CDR3 sequences, 45% to 50% seen once. Described time point: late sampling 161 to 241 days after vaccination in three convalescent patients. The V end was cut by 8 bases, the J end by 4 bases, with 15 bases between. This CDR3 region has 14 residues. In germline, CDR1 is MNHEY, CDR2 SVGEGT. The study, taken as a whole, reports: Looking at convalescent patients, 304 of their 307 vaccine-specific clones were spike mono-reactive.

The TCR sequence derives from a human donor who had recovered from COVID-19. The source was CD4+ T cells from blood, collected about 7 months after SARS-CoV-2 vaccination. This chain joins TRBV6-2 or TRBV6-3 and TRBJ1-5; TRBD1 is a possible D gene (6 bases). The CDR3 DNA is TGTGCCAGCCACAGGGCTGGGGAAAATCAGCCCCAGCATTTT. Its translation: CASHRAGENQPQHF.